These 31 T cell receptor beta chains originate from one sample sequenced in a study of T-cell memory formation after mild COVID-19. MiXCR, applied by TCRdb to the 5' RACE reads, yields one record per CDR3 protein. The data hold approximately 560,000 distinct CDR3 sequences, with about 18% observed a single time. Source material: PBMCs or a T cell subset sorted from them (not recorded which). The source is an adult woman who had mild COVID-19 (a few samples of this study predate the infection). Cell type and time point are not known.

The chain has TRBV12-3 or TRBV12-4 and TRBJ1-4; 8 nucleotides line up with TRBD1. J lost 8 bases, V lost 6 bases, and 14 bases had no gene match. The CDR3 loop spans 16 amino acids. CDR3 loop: CASSSVRTGKGEKLFF. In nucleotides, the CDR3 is TGTGCCAGCAGCTCCGTCAGGACAGGGAAGGGAGAAAAACTGTTTTTT.

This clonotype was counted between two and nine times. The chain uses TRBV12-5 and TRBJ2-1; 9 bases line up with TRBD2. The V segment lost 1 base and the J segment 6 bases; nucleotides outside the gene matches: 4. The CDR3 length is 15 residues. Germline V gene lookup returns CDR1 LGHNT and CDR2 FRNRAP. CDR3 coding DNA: TGTGCTAGTGGTTTGGGATATAGCGGGGGCAATGAGCAGTTCTTC. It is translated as CASGLGYSGGNEQFF. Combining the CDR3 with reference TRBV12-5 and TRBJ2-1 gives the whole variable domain DARVTQTPRHKVTEMGQEVTMRCQPILGHNTVFWYRQTMMQGLELLAYFRNRAPLDDSGMPKDRFSAEMPDATLATLKIQPSEPRDSAVYFCASGLGYSGGNEQFFGPGTRLTVL.

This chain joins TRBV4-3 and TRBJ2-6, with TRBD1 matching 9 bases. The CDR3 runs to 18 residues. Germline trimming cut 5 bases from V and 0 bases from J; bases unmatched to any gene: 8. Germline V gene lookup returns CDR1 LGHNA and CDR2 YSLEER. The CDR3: CASSITTGGTSGANVLTF. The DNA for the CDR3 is TGCGCCAGCAGCATCACGACAGGGGGTACCTCTGGGGCCAACGTCCTGACTTTC.

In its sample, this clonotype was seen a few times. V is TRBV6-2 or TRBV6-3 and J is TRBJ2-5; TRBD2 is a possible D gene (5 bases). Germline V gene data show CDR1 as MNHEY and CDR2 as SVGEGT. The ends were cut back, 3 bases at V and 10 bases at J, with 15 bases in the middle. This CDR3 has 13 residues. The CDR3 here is CASSYGPLGGQYF. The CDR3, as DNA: TGTGCCAGCAGTTATGGCCCGCTCGGAGGCCAGTACTTC.

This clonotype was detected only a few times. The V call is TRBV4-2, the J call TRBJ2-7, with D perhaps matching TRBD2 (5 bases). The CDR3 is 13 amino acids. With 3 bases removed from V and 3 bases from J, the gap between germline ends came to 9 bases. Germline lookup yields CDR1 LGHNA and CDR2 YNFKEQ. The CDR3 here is CASSHLEGYEQYF. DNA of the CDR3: TGTGCCAGCAGCCATCTTGAGGGCTACGAGCAGTACTTC.

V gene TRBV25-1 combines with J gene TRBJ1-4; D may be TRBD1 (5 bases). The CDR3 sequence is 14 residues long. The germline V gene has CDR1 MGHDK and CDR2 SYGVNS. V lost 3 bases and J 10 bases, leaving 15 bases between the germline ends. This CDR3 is CASSDPRDWRKLFF. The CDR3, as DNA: TGTGCCAGCAGTGACCCCAGGGACTGGAGAAAACTGTTTTTT.

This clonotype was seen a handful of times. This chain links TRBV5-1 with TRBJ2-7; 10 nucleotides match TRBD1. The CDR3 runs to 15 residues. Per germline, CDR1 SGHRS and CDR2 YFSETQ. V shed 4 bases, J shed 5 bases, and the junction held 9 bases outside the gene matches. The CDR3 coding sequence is TGCGCCAGCAGCCACCCGGGACAGGGGTTTCACGAGCAGTACTTC. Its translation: CASSHPGQGFHEQYF.

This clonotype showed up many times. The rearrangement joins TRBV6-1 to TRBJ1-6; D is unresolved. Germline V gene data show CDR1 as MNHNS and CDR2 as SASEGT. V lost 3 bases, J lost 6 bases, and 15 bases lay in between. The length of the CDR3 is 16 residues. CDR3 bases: TGTGCCAGCAGTGATGGAGTTACAAGCGGTAATTCACCCCTCCACTTT. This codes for CASSDGVTSGNSPLHF.

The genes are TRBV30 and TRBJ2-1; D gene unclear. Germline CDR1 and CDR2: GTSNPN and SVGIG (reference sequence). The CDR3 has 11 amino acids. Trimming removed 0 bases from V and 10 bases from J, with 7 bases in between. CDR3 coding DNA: TGTGCCTGGAGTGTGGCAGCGGAGCAGTTCTTC. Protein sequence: CAWSVAAEQFF.

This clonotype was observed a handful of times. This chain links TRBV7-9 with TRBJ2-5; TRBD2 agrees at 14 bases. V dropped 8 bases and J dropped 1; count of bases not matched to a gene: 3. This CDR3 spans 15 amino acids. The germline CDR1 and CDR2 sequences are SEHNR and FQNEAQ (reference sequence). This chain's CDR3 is CASGGTSGGQETQYF. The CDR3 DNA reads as TGTGCCAGCGGCGGGACTAGCGGGGGCCAAGAGACCCAGTACTTC.

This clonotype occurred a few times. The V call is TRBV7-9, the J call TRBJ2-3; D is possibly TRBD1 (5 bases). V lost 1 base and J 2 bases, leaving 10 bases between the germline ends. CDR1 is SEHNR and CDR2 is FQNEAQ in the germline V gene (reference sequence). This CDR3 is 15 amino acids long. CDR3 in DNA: TGTGCCAGCAGCTTAGAGGGGTTACTCACAGATACGCAGTATTTT. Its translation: CASSLEGLLTDTQYF.

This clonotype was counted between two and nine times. Written as DNA, the CDR3 is TGTGCCTGGAGTGTGGGAGGGACCGATGAGCAGTTCTTC. Its translation: CAWSVGGTDEQFF. This chain joins TRBV30 and TRBJ2-1; 7 bases are a match to TRBD2. The CDR3 loop spans 13 amino acids. Losses at the gene ends were 0 bases for V and 8 bases for J; bases not matched to a gene: 4. Germline-derived CDR1 and CDR2 are GTSNPN and SVGIG (reference sequence).

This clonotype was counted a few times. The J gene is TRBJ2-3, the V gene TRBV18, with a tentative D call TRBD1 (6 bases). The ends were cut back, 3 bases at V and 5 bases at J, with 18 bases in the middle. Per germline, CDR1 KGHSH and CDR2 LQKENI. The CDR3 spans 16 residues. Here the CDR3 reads CASSPRGGSGGDTQYF. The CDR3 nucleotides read TGTGCCAGCTCACCTAGAGGGGGATCAGGCGGAGATACGCAGTATTTT.

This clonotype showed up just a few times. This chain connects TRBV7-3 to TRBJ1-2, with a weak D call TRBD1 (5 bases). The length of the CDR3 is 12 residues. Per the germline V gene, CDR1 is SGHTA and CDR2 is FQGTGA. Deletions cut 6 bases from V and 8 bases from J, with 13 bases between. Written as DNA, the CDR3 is TGTGCCAGCAGTTTGACAGTACTGGGCTACACCTTC. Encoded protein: CASSLTVLGYTF.

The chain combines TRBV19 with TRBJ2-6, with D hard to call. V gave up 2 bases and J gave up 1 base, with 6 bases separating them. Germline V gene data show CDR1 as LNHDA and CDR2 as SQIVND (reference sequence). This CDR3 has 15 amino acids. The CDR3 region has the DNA TGTGCCAGTAGTATACTGTCATCTGGGGCCAACGTCCTGACTTTC. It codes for CASSILSSGANVLTF. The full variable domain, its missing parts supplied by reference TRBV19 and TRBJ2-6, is DGGITQSPKYLFRKEGQNVTLSCEQNLNHDAMYWYRQDPGQGLRLIYYSQIVNDFQKGDIAEGYSVSREKKESFPLTVTSAQKNPTAFYLCASSILSSGANVLTFGAGSRLTVL.

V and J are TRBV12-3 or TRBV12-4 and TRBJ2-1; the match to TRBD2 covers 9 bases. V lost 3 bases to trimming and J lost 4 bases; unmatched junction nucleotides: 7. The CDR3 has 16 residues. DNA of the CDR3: TGTGCCAGCAGTTTCCGGCTAGCGGGAATTTACAATGAGCAGTTCTTC. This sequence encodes CASSFRLAGIYNEQFF.

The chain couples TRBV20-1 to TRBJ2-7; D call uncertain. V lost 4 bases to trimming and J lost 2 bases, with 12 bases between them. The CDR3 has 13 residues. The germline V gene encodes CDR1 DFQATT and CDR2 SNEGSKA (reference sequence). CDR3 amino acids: CSATRGSPYEQYF. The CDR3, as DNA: TGCAGTGCTACACGAGGATCACCCTACGAGCAGTACTTC.

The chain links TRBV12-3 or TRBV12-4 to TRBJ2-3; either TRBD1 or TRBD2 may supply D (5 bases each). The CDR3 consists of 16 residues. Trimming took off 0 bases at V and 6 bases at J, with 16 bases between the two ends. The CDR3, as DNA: TGTGCCAGCAGTTTAGCGGGGGTCCCAAGTGGTGATACGCAGTATTTT. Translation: CASSLAGVPSGDTQYF.

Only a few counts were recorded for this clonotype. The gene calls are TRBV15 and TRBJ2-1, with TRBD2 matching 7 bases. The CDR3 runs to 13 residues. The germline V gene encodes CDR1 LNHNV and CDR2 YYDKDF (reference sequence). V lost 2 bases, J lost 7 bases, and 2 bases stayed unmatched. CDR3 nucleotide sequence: TGTGCCACCAGCAGAAGACTAGCTAATGAGCAGTTCTTC. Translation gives CATSRRLANEQFF.

The CDR3 DNA reads TGCGCCAGCAGCTCAGGGTCGTTCGGACAGCCCCAGCATTTT. This translates into CASSSGSFGQPQHF. The genes are TRBV5-1 and TRBJ1-5, with a weak D call TRBD1 (5 bases). Trimming left V 3 bases short and J 7 bases short, with 14 bases between. CDR1 is SGHRS and CDR2 is YFSETQ in the germline V gene. The CDR3 is 14 residues long.

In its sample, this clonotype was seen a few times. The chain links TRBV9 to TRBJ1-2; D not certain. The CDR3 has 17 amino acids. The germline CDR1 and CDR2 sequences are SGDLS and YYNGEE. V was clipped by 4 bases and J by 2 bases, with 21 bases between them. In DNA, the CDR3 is TGTGCCAGCAGCCCCCAAAATGGGGTATTCCCGAACTATGGCTACACCTTC. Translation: CASSPQNGVFPNYGYTF.

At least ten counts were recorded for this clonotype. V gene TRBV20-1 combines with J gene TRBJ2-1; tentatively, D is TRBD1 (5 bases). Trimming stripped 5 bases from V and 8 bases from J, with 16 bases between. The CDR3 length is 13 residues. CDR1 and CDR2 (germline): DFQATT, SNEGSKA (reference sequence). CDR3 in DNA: TGCAGTGCTCACAGGCCCTCGGCCGATGAGCAGTTCTTC. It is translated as CSAHRPSADEQFF.

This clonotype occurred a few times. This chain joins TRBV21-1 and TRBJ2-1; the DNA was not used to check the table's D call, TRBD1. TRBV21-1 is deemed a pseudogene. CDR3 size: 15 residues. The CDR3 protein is CASSDSGGAYNEQFF. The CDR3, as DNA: TGTGCCAGCAGCGATAGCGGGGGGGCCTACAATGAGCAGTTCTTC.

For the CDR3, the DNA is TGTGCCAGTAGTGCTTACCGGACGGTGCCCAATCAGCCCCAGCATTTT. It specifies CASSAYRTVPNQPQHF. This rearrangement joins TRBV19 to TRBJ1-5; D unclear. This CDR3 is built from 16 residues. The germline gives CDR1 LNHDA, CDR2 SQIVND (reference sequence). V lost 5 bases and J 3 bases, leaving 17 bases between the germline ends.

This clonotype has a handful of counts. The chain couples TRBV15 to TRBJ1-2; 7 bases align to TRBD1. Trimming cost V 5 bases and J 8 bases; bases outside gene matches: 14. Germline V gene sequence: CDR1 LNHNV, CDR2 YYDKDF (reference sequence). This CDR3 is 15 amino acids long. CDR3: CATSWGTAQPGGYTF. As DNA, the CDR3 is TGTGCCACCAGCTGGGGGACAGCCCAACCGGGGGGCTACACCTTC.

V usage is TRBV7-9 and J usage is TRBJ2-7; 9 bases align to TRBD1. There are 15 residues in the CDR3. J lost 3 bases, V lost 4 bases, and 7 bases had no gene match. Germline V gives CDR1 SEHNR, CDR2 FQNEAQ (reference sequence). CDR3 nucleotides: TGTGCCAGCAGCTCAGACAGGGGGTTAAACTACGAGCAGTACTTC. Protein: CASSSDRGLNYEQYF.

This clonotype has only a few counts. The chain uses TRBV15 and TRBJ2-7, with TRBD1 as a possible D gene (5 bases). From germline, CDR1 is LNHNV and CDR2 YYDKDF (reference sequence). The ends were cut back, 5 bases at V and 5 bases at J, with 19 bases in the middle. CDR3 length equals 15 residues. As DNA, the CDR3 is TGTGCCACCAGCCTTGGGGTGGACATATCCCACGAGCAGTACTTC. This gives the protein CATSLGVDISHEQYF.

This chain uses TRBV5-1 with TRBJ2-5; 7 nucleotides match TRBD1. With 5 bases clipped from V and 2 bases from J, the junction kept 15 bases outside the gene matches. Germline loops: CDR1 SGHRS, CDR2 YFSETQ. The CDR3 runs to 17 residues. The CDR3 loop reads CASRSLGSPGQQETQYF. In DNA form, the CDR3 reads TGCGCCAGCAGATCCCTCGGATCCCCGGGACAGCAAGAGACCCAGTACTTC.

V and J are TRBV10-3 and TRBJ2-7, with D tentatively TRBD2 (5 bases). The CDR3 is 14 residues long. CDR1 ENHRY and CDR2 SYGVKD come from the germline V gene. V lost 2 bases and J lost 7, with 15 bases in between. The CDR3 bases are TGTGCCATCAGTGAGACTAGGGCGGTGTGGGAGCAGTACTTC. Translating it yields CAISETRAVWEQYF.

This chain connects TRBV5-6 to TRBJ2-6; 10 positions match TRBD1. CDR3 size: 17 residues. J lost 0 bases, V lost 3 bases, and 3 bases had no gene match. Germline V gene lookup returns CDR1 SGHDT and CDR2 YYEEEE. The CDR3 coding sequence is TGTGCCAGCAGCTGGACAGGGGGTAGCTCTGGGGCCAACGTCCTGACTTTC. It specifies CASSWTGGSSGANVLTF.

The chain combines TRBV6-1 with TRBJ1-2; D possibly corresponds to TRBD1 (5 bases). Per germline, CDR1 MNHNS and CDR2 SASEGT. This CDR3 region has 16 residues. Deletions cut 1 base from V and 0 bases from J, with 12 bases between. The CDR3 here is CASSEGVTGPNYGYTF. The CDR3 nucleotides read TGTGCCAGCAGTGAAGGCGTAACAGGTCCTAACTATGGCTACACCTTC.